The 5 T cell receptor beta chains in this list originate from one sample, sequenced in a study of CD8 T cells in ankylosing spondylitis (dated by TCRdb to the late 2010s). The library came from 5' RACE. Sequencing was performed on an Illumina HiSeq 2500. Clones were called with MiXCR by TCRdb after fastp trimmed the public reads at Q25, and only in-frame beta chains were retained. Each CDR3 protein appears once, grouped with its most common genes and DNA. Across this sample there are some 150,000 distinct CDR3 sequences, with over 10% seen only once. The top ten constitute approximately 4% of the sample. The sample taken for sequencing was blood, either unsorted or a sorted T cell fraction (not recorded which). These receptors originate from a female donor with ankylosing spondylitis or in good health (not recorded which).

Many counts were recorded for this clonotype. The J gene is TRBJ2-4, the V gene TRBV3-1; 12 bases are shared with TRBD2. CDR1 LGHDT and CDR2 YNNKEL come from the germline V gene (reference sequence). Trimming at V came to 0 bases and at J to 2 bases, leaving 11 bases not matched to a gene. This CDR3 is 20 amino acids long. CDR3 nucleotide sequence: TGTGCCAGCAGCCAAGACATACTAGCGGGAGGCCCCTCGACCAAAAACATTCAGTACTTC. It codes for CASSQDILAGGPSTKNIQYF.

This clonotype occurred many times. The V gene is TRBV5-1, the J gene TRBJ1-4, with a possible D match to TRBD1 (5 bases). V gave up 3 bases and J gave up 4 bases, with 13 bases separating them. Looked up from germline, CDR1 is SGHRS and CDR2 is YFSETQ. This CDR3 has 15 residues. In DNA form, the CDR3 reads TGCGCCAGCAGCTCAAGGGGAGGTTATAATGAAAAACTGTTTTTT. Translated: CASSSRGGYNEKLFF.

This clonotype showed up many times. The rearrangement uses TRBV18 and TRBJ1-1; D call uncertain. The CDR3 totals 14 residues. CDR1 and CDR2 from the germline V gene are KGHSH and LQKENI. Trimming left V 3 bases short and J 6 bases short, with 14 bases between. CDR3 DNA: TGTGCCAGCTCACCGCCCACGGGGTGGGCTGAAGCTTTCTTT. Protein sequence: CASSPPTGWAEAFF.

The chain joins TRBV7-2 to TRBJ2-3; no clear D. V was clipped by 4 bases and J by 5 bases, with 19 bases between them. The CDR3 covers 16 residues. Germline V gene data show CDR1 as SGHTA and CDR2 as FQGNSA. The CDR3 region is CASSYVGRPERDTQYF. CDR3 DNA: TGTGCCAGCAGCTACGTCGGGCGACCAGAACGAGATACGCAGTATTTT.

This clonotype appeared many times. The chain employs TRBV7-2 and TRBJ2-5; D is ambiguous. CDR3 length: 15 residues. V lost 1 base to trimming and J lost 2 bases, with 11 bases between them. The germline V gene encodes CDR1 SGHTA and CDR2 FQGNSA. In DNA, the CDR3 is TGTGCCAGCAGCTTAGGTCTTAGAACACAAGAGACCCAGTACTTC. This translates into CASSLGLRTQETQYF.